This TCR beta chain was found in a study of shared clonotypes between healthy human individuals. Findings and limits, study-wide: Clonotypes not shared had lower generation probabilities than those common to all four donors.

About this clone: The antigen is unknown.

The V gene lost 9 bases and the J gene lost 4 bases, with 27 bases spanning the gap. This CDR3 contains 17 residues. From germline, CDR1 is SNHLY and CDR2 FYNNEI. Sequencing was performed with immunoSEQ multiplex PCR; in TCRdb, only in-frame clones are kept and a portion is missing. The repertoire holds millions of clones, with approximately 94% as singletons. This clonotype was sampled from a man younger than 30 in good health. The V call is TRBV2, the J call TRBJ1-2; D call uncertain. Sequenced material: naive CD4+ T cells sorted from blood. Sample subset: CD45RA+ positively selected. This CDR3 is CASPVAAGGTPIYGYTF. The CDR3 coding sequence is TGTGCCAGTCCCGTAGCGGCGGGCGGAACACCAATCTATGGCTACACCTTC.